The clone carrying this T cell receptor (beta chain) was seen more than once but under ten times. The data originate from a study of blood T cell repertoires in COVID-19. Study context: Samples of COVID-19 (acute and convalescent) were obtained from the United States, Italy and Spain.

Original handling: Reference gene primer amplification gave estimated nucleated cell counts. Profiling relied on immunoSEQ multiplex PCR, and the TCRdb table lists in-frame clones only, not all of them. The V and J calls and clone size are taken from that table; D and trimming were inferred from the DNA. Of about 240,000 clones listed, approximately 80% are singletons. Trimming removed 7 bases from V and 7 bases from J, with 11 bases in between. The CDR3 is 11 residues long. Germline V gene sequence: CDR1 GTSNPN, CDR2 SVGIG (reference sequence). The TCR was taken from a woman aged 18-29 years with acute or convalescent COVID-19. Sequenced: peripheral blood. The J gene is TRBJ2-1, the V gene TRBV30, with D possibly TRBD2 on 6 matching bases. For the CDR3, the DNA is TGTGCCTCTGCTAGCGCGAATGAGCAGTTCTTC. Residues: CASASANEQFF.